Shown below are 5 T cell receptor beta chains from a single sample sequenced in a study of cytomegalovirus exposure and HLA in healthy donors. The table came from immunoSEQ multiplex PCR; TCRdb's copy has only in-frame clones and leaves some out. The table has about 70,000 clones, around 94% seen once; the top ten hold 1.9%. Sequenced: PBMCs. The receptors come from a woman between 18 and 29 years old in good health and CMV-seropositive.

V and J are TRBV2 and TRBJ2-7, with TRBD2 as a possible D gene (6 bases). This CDR3 is 13 amino acids long. The germline V gene encodes CDR1 SNHLY and CDR2 FYNNEI. The V end lost 7 bases, the J end lost 5 bases, and 15 bases lay between the germline ends. The CDR3 is CASNWITSNEQYF. DNA for the CDR3: TGTGCCAGCAATTGGATTACTAGCAACGAGCAGTACTTC. The full variable domain, its missing parts supplied by reference TRBV2 and TRBJ2-7, is EPEVTQTPSHQVTQMGQEVILRCVPISNHLYFYWYRQILGQKVEFLVSFYNNEISEKSEIFDDQFSVERPDGSNFTLKIRSTKLEDSAMYFCASNWITSNEQYFGPGTRLTVT.

The V gene is TRBV5-1, the J gene TRBJ2-1; 12 positions match TRBD2. CDR3 length equals 16 residues. Trimming took 5 bases from V and 6 from J; bases not matched to a gene: 9. Germline assignment: CDR1 SGHRS and CDR2 YFSETQ. The CDR3 loop reads CASRPPSGGGFNEQFF. The CDR3 nucleotides are TGCGCCAGCAGACCCCCTAGCGGGGGGGGCTTCAATGAGCAGTTCTTC. Full variable domain (remainder filled in from reference TRBV5-1 and TRBJ2-1): KAGVTQTPRYLIKTRGQQVTLSCSPISGHRSVSWYQQTPGQGLQFLFEYFSETQRNKGNFPGRFSGRQFSNSRSEMNVSTLELGDSALYLCASRPPSGGGFNEQFFGPGTRLTVL.

As regards this clone: The junction shows a germline mismatch at one end, possibly a read error. The J gene is TRBJ1-6, the V gene TRBV11-3; D might be TRBD1 (6 bases). The CDR3 contains 16 residues. Germline assignment: CDR1 SGHNT and CDR2 YENEEA. CDR3 in amino acids: CASSLVVQGGNSPLHF. The CDR3 DNA follows: TGTGCCAGCAGTTTAGTAGTACAGGGAGGGAATTCACCCCTCCACTTT.

The genes are TRBV2 and TRBJ1-2; maybe TRBD1 (6 bases). Germline CDR1 and CDR2: SNHLY and FYNNEI. Between the trimmed V and J ends, which lost 5 bases and 3 bases, there was a span of 13 bases. The CDR3 loop spans 14 amino acids. This CDR3 reads CASSSRTEYYGYTF. The CDR3 nucleotides read TGTGCCAGCAGTTCTAGGACAGAATACTATGGCTACACCTTC.

The chain links TRBV11-2 to TRBJ2-3; no definite D call. This CDR3 has 16 residues. Germline CDR1 reads SGHAT; CDR2 reads FQNNGV. V was shortened by 0 bases and J by 0 bases, with 10 bases between the two germline ends. The CDR3 DNA follows: TGTGCCAGCAGCTTAGATCCAGGTGCTAGCACAGATACGCAGTATTTT. Amino acids: CASSLDPGASTDTQYF.